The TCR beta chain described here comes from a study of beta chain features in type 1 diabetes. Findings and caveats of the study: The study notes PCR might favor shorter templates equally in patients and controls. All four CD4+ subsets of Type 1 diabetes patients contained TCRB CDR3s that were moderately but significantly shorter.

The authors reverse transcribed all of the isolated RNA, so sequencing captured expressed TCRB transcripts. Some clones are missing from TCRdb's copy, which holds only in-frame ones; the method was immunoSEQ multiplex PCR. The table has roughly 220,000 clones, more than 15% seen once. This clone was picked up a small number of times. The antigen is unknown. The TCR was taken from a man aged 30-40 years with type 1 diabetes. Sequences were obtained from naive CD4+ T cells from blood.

CDR3 in DNA: TGTGCCAGCAGCTTGCTAGCAGATACGCAGTATTTT. This translates into CASSLLADTQYF. The rearrangement uses TRBV7-9 and TRBJ2-3; unclear D gene. V lost 3 bases and J lost 4, with 5 bases in between. The CDR3 covers 12 residues. The germline CDR1 and CDR2 sequences are SEHNR and FQNEAQ (reference sequence).